Following are 21 T cell receptor beta chains from one sample sequenced in a study of blood T cell repertoires in COVID-19. TCRdb keeps only in-frame clones here, not all; method: immunoSEQ multiplex PCR. The table records over 110,000 clones, around 80% of them present only once. The source material was peripheral blood. These receptor sequences come from a man in his sixties with acute or convalescent COVID-19.

Notes on this clone: Other DNA sequences within the sample encode an identical CDR3. V usage is TRBV5-1 and J usage is TRBJ1-2; TRBD1 aligns across 7 bases. There are 13 residues in the CDR3. V dropped 1 base and J dropped 4; count of bases not matched to a gene: 1. In germline, CDR1 is SGHRS, CDR2 YFSETQ. The CDR3 loop is CASSLTGAYGYTF. CDR3 DNA sequence: TGCGCCAGCAGCTTGACAGGGGCCTATGGCTACACCTTC. The full variable domain, rest sourced from reference TRBV5-1 and TRBJ1-2, is KAGVTQTPRYLIKTRGQQVTLSCSPISGHRSVSWYQQTPGQGLQFLFEYFSETQRNKGNFPGRFSGRQFSNSRSEMNVSTLELGDSALYLCASSLTGAYGYTFGSGTRLTVV.

The chain employs TRBV7-9 and TRBJ2-7; 8 bases agree with TRBD1. The CDR3 contains 16 residues. V lost 5 bases, J lost 2 bases, and 11 bases stayed unmatched. Germline CDR1 and CDR2: SEHNR and FQNEAQ (reference sequence). This CDR3 is CASSPDRGLIPYEQYF. In DNA, the CDR3 is TGTGCCAGCAGCCCCGACAGGGGCCTGATTCCCTACGAGCAGTACTTC.

The CDR3 spells CASSGTGYGYTF. CDR3 DNA: TGTGCCAGCAGTGGGACAGGCTATGGCTACACCTTC. The rearrangement uses TRBV12-3 or TRBV12-4 and TRBJ1-2, with 8 bases fitting TRBD1. CDR3 length equals 12 residues. With V trimmed by 5 bases and J by 4 bases, 0 bases remained unmatched.

The gene calls are TRBV6-2 or TRBV6-3 and TRBJ2-7; D not certain. The CDR3 has 15 amino acids. The V end lost 2 bases, the J end lost 2 bases, and 13 bases lay between the germline ends. Germline V gene lookup returns CDR1 MNHEY and CDR2 SVGEGT. Here the CDR3 reads CASSYGRPIPYEQYF. CDR3 sequence (DNA): TGTGCCAGCAGTTACGGCAGGCCAATCCCCTACGAGCAGTACTTC.

The chain couples TRBV5-1 to TRBJ1-1, with 8 bases lining up with TRBD1. Losses at the gene ends were 4 bases for V and 4 bases for J; bases not matched to a gene: 12. The CDR3 sequence is 16 residues long. The V gene's germline CDR1 is SGHRS and CDR2 YFSETQ. CDR3 DNA sequence: TGCGCCAGCAGCAATACTGGACAGGGTGTTAGCACTGAAGCTTTCTTT. Translating it yields CASSNTGQGVSTEAFF.

This chain joins TRBV28 and TRBJ2-1, with D perhaps TRBD2 (6 bases). This CDR3 is built from 16 residues. CDR1 is MDHEN and CDR2 is SYDVKM in the germline V gene. V gave up 5 bases and J gave up 2 bases, with 16 bases separating them. Here the CDR3 reads CASSPPGLAAYNEQFF. CDR3 coding DNA: TGTGCCAGCAGTCCCCCGGGACTCGCCGCCTACAATGAGCAGTTCTTC.

The V and J genes are TRBV7-2 and TRBJ1-3, with no clear D. The CDR3 spans 13 residues. The germline gives CDR1 SGHTA, CDR2 FQGNSA. V shed 3 bases and J shed 2 bases, with 5 bases lying between them. The CDR3 protein is CASSFSPGNTIYF. CDR3 nucleotides: TGTGCCAGCAGCTTCTCTCCTGGAAACACCATATATTTT.

This clone was counted only a few times. V is TRBV6-2 or TRBV6-3 and J is TRBJ1-1; TRBD1 is a possible D gene (6 bases). The germline V gene has CDR1 MNHEY and CDR2 SVGEGT. This CDR3 has 15 residues. V was cut by 4 bases and J by 5 bases, with 17 bases left in between. The CDR3 nucleotides read TGTGCCAGCAGTTCCTACCAGGGGATGGCGACTGAAGCTTTCTTT. Amino acid sequence: CASSSYQGMATEAFF.

V is TRBV4-3 and J is TRBJ2-3, with D hard to call. Trimming removed 3 bases from V and 0 bases from J, with 7 bases in between. This CDR3 region has 14 residues. Germline CDR1 and CDR2: LGHNA and YSLEER. The CDR3 sequence is CASSHGQSTDTQYF. In DNA, the CDR3 is TGCGCCAGCAGCCACGGTCAAAGCACAGATACGCAGTATTTT.

This clone was seen just once. The gene calls are TRBV28 and TRBJ1-6; TRBD1 is a possible D gene (5 bases). Trimming pared 4 bases from V and 9 bases from J, leaving 13 bases between. The CDR3 sequence is 14 residues long. Germline-derived CDR1 and CDR2 are MDHEN and SYDVKM. CDR3 residues: CASSYQGAISPLHF. CDR3 nucleotide sequence: TGTGCCAGCAGTTATCAGGGTGCGATTTCACCCCTCCACTTT.

The rearrangement links TRBV27 to TRBJ1-5; 7 nucleotides line up with TRBD1. Germline-derived CDR1 and CDR2 are MNHEY and SMNVEV (reference sequence). With V trimmed by 2 bases and J by 5 bases, 9 bases remained unmatched. The CDR3 runs 16 residues. CDR3 residues: CASSLTVTGADQPQHF. CDR3 in DNA: TGTGCCAGCAGTTTAACTGTAACAGGGGCAGATCAGCCCCAGCATTTT.

V usage is TRBV20-1 and J usage is TRBJ1-1; weak D call: TRBD1 (5 bases). Deletions cut 5 bases from V and 5 bases from J, with 9 bases between. Looked up from germline, CDR1 is DFQATT and CDR2 is SNEGSKA (reference sequence). This CDR3 is built from 11 residues. The CDR3 loop is CSAPGETEAFF. The CDR3 DNA reads as TGCAGTGCTCCGGGGGAGACTGAAGCTTTCTTT.

Notes on this clone: The sample carries other DNA sequences with the same CDR3. The chain joins TRBV18 to TRBJ1-1, with 8 bases that match TRBD1. Trimming cost V 5 bases and J 3 bases; bases outside gene matches: 5. The germline V gene has CDR1 KGHSH and CDR2 LQKENI. The CDR3 totals 14 residues. The CDR3 DNA reads as TGTGCCAGCTCATTGACACAGGGGGACACTGAAGCTTTCTTT. Residues: CASSLTQGDTEAFF. The full variable domain, in which reference TRBV18 and TRBJ1-1 provide the parts outside the CDR3, is NAGVMQNPRHLVRRRGQEARLRCSPMKGHSHVYWYRQLPEEGLKFMVYLQKENIIDESGMPKERFSAEFPKEGPSILRIQQVVRGDSAAYFCASSLTQGDTEAFFGQGTRLTVV.

The chain carries TRBV9 and TRBJ2-1; D unresolved. This CDR3 has 16 amino acids. Germline CDR1 and CDR2: SGDLS and YYNGEE. Trimming pared 0 bases from V and 0 bases from J, leaving 10 bases between. The CDR3 DNA sequence: TGTGCCAGCAGCGTAGTCAGGCGAAGCTCCTACAATGAGCAGTTCTTC. It specifies CASSVVRRSSYNEQFF.

The gene calls are TRBV4-1 and TRBJ1-6; 7 bases are shared with TRBD1. The CDR3 sequence is 16 residues long. In germline, CDR1 is MGHRA, CDR2 YSYEKL. V was clipped by 0 bases and J by 7 bases; unmatched bases: 6. CDR3 DNA: TGCGCCAGCAGCCAAGAAGCGCCAGGGGGAAATTCACCCCTCCACTTT. It codes for CASSQEAPGGNSPLHF.

V is TRBV24-1 and J is TRBJ2-3; 10 bases agree with TRBD2. Trimming cost V 1 base and J 2 bases; bases outside gene matches: 2. The CDR3 runs to 16 residues. Germline assignment: CDR1 KGHDR and CDR2 SFDVKD. CDR3 in amino acids: CATSDFTSGATDTQYF. The CDR3 region has the DNA TGTGCCACCAGTGATTTTACTAGCGGGGCCACAGATACGCAGTATTTT.

The V and J genes are TRBV13 and TRBJ2-5; D perhaps matches TRBD2 (6 bases). The CDR3 is 13 amino acids. Trimming took off 4 bases at V and 4 bases at J, with 10 bases between the two ends. Looked up from germline, CDR1 is PRHDT and CDR2 is FYEKMQ (reference sequence). CDR3 nucleotides: TGTGCCAGCAGCTGGGGAGGAGGAGAGACCCAGTACTTC. Translated, it gives CASSWGGGETQYF.

The chain is built from TRBV10-3 and TRBJ1-3; the D gene is possibly TRBD1 (6 bases). Per germline, CDR1 ENHRY and CDR2 SYGVKD. CDR3 size: 13 residues. Between the trimmed V and J ends, which lost 7 bases and 4 bases, there was a span of 11 bases. The CDR3 coding sequence is TGTGCCATCACAGGGGCGGAGGGAAACACCATATATTTT. This translates into CAITGAEGNTIYF.

The chain joins TRBV28 to TRBJ1-3; 7 nucleotides align to TRBD1. The CDR3 has 16 residues. The V gene end was trimmed by 0 bases and the J gene end by 0 bases; junction bases not matched to a gene: 2. Germline V lookup: CDR1 MDHEN, CDR2 SYDVKM. The CDR3 sequence: CASSLWGQFSGNTIYF. The CDR3 DNA is TGTGCCAGCAGTTTATGGGGACAGTTCTCTGGAAACACCATATATTTT.

CDR3 protein: CASSALRGFRFSYEQYF. The CDR3 DNA reads TGTGCCAGCAGTGCCCTACGGGGGTTTCGGTTCTCCTACGAGCAGTACTTC. V usage is TRBV27 and J usage is TRBJ2-7; D may be TRBD2 (6 bases). This CDR3 comprises 17 residues. The V end was cut by 5 bases, the J end by 0 bases, with 20 bases between. Per the germline V gene, CDR1 is MNHEY and CDR2 is SMNVEV (reference sequence).

This clone was observed once. The chain couples TRBV5-8 to TRBJ1-2; the match to TRBD1 covers 7 bases. Germline assignment: CDR1 SGHTS and CDR2 YDEGEE. The CDR3 is made up of 13 amino acids. V gave up 5 bases and J gave up 8 bases; unmatched junction bases: 9. CDR3 region: CASSLRQGGGYTF. In DNA form, the CDR3 reads TGTGCCAGCAGTCTCCGTCAGGGGGGCGGCTACACCTTC.